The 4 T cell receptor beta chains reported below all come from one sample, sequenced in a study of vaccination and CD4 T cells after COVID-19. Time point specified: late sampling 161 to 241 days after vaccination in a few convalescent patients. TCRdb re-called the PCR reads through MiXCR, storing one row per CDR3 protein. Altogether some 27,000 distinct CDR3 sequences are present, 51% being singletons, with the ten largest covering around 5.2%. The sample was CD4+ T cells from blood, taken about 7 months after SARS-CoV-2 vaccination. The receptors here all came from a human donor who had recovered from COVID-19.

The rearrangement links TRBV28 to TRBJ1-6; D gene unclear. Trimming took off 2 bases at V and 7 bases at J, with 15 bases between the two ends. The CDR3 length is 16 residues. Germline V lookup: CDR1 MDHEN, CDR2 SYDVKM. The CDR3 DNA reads TGTGCCAGCAGTTTAGCAAAGCTCCGATCAAATTCACCCCTCCACTTT. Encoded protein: CASSLAKLRSNSPLHF.

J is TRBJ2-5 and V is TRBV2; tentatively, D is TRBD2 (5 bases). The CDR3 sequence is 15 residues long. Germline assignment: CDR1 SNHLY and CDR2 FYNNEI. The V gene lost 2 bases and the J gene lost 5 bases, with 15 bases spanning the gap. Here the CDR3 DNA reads TGTGCCAGCAGTGAAACTGGCGCGGGTCCGGAGACCCAGTACTTC. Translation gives CASSETGAGPETQYF.

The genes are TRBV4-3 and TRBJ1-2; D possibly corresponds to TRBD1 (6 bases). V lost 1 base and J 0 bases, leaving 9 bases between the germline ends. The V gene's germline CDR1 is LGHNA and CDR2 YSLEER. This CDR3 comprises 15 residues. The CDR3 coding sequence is TGCGCCAGCAGCCAAGCAGGGGCGACTAACTATGGCTACACCTTC. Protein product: CASSQAGATNYGYTF.

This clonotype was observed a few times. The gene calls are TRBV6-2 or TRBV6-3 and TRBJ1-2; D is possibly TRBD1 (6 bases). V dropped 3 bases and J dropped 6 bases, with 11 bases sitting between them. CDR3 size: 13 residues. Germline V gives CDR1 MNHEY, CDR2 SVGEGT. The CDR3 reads CASSYGTLNGYTF. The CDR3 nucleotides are TGTGCCAGCAGTTATGGGACATTAAATGGCTACACCTTC.